Below, 18 T cell receptor beta chains from the same sample are listed, as sequenced in a study of cytomegalovirus exposure and HLA in healthy donors. PCR involved 60 Vbeta and 13 Jbeta primers. TCRdb keeps only in-frame clones here, not all; method: immunoSEQ multiplex PCR. The repertoire holds about 190,000 clones, with roughly 79% as singletons. The material sequenced was PBMCs. These receptors were taken from a young woman in good health and CMV-seronegative.

The sample holds one count of this clone. This rearrangement joins TRBV18 to TRBJ2-5, with 7 bases matching TRBD1. This CDR3 spans 15 amino acids. Germline CDR1 reads KGHSH; CDR2 reads LQKENI. The V gene end was trimmed by 3 bases and the J gene end by 1 base; junction bases not matched to a gene: 5. CDR3 in amino acids: CASSPTRQGQETQYF. CDR3 coding DNA: TGTGCCAGCTCACCCACGAGACAGGGCCAAGAGACCCAGTACTTC.

The V and J genes are TRBV29-1 and TRBJ2-7; 10 bases are a match to TRBD1. This CDR3 has 15 amino acids. Germline CDR1 SQVTM, CDR2 ANQGSEA. In DNA, the CDR3 is TGCAACCACCGCTCCGGGACAGGGGCCATCTACGAGCAGTACTTC. It codes for CNHRSGTGAIYEQYF.

The sample holds a few counts of this clone. The chain uses TRBV9 and TRBJ2-3; 13 bases line up with TRBD2. Germline V lookup: CDR1 SGDLS, CDR2 YYNGEE. The CDR3 is 18 residues long. Trimming at V came to 3 bases and at J to 5 bases, leaving 12 bases not matched to a gene. CDR3 nucleotide sequence: TGTGCCAGCAGCGGGAGAGGACTAGCGGGGGCCCTCCGAGATACGCAGTATTTT. Residues: CASSGRGLAGALRDTQYF. The full variable domain, its missing parts supplied by reference TRBV9 and TRBJ2-3, is DSGVTQTPKHLITATGQRVTLRCSPRSGDLSVYWYQQSLDQGLQFLIQYYNGEERAKGNILERFSAQQFPDLHSELNLSSLELGDSALYFCASSGRGLAGALRDTQYFGPGTRLTVL.

The rearrangement links TRBV6-1 to TRBJ1-2; a weak D match, TRBD1 (6 bases). V was pared by 3 bases and J by 7 bases, with 15 bases between. The CDR3 runs 14 residues. Germline lookup yields CDR1 MNHNS and CDR2 SASEGT. CDR3 sequence: CASSERDTVFGYTF. CDR3 sequence (DNA): TGTGCCAGCAGTGAGAGGGACACCGTCTTTGGCTACACCTTC.

The chain has TRBV27 and TRBJ1-6; no firm D call. The germline V gene encodes CDR1 MNHEY and CDR2 SMNVEV (reference sequence). The CDR3 contains 16 residues. V dropped 4 bases and J dropped 6 bases, with 16 bases sitting between them. CDR3 in DNA: TGTGCCAGCAGTTCAGCGACGGAGCAACTTAATTCACCCCTCCACTTT. Protein: CASSSATEQLNSPLHF.

There are a few counts of this clone. The chain carries TRBV5-6 and TRBJ2-7, with 7 nucleotides matching TRBD1. The CDR3 sequence is 15 residues long. Per germline, CDR1 SGHDT and CDR2 YYEEEE. V was clipped by 4 bases and J by 4 bases; unmatched bases: 11. CDR3 sequence: CASSPGTATQYEQYF. The DNA of the CDR3 is TGTGCCAGCAGCCCCGGGACAGCCACACAGTACGAGCAGTACTTC.

V is TRBV19 and J is TRBJ2-7, with D tentatively TRBD2 (6 bases). The CDR3 consists of 13 residues. Germline V gene lookup returns CDR1 LNHDA and CDR2 SQIVND (reference sequence). V was pared by 7 bases and J by 2 bases, with 12 bases between. The CDR3 sequence: CASMVTGAYEQYF. The CDR3 coding sequence is TGTGCCAGTATGGTTACGGGAGCCTACGAGCAGTACTTC.

CDR3 DNA: TGTGCCAGCAGTGACCCCAGGGCCCAAGAGACCCAGTACTTC. Encoded protein: CASSDPRAQETQYF. The chain links TRBV2 to TRBJ2-5, with D maybe TRBD1 (5 bases). This CDR3 spans 14 amino acids. Trimming took 3 bases from V and 1 from J, leaving 9 bases between them. Germline-derived CDR1 and CDR2 are SNHLY and FYNNEI.

Comments on this clone: Mismatch with germline at one junction end may stem from a read error. The chain is built from TRBV7-9 and TRBJ2-2, with unresolved D. The length of the CDR3 is 17 residues. Germline loops: CDR1 SEHNR, CDR2 FQNEAQ (reference sequence). In DNA form, the CDR3 reads TGTTCCAGCAGCTTTCTAGGCCCCCCAAAGCCCACCGGGGAGCTGTTTTTT. It yields the protein CSSSFLGPPKPTGELFF. The full variable domain, its missing parts supplied by reference TRBV7-9 and TRBJ2-2, is DTGVSQNPRHKITKRGQNVTFRCDPISEHNRLYWYRQTLGQGPEFLTYFQNEAQLEKSRLLSDRFSAERPKGSFSTLEIQRTEQGDSAMYLCSSSFLGPPKPTGELFFGEGSRLTVL.

The chain recombines TRBV11-2 with TRBJ2-7, with no clear D. The V gene lost 5 bases and the J gene lost 4 bases, with 15 bases spanning the gap. This CDR3 contains 14 residues. Per germline, CDR1 SGHAT and CDR2 FQNNGV. The CDR3 DNA reads as TGTGCCAGCAGCCCCACCCGAGGTCCGTACGAGCAGTACTTC. Protein product: CASSPTRGPYEQYF.

This chain joins TRBV10-3 and TRBJ1-6; the D gene is possibly TRBD1 (5 bases). The V end was cut by 9 bases, the J end by 6 bases, with 12 bases between. The CDR3 runs to 13 residues. From germline, CDR1 is ENHRY and CDR2 SYGVKD. The CDR3 DNA follows: TGTGCCATTACCGGGACTAGTAATTCACCCCTCCACTTT. Translated: CAITGTSNSPLHF.

V and J are TRBV7-8 and TRBJ1-4; 11 bases agree with TRBD1. Germline V lookup: CDR1 SGHVS, CDR2 FQNEAQ. The V segment lost 5 bases and the J segment 12 bases; nucleotides outside the gene matches: 14. CDR3 size: 16 residues. Here the CDR3 DNA reads TGTGCCAGCAGCCTTAACATCGGGACAGGGGGTGCTCAACTGTTTTTT. Its protein product is CASSLNIGTGGAQLFF.

The chain recombines TRBV4-1 with TRBJ2-7; 14 bases agree with TRBD2. Germline V gene data show CDR1 as MGHRA and CDR2 as YSYEKL. The CDR3 spans 17 residues. J was trimmed by 6 bases and V by 0 bases; bases with no gene match: 7. CDR3 nucleotides: TGCGCCAGCAGCCAAGACCCGGGACTAGCGGGAGTTGGCGAGCAGTACTTC. Residues: CASSQDPGLAGVGEQYF.

The chain is built from TRBV6-6 and TRBJ2-2, with D perhaps TRBD2 (5 bases). Trimming pared 7 bases from V and 6 bases from J, leaving 12 bases between. CDR3 length: 13 amino acids. Per germline, CDR1 MNHNY and CDR2 SVGAGI (reference sequence). CDR3 residues: CASNDRDPGELFF. The CDR3, as DNA: TGTGCCAGCAATGATCGGGATCCCGGGGAGCTGTTTTTT.

The chain joins TRBV7-8 to TRBJ2-5; 10 positions agree with TRBD2. The J call could be wrong; TRBJ2-7 is a better fit for the DNA end. This CDR3 has 16 amino acids. Germline-derived CDR1 and CDR2 are SGHVS and FQNEAQ. The CDR3 DNA sequence: TGTGCCAGCAGCGATATAACAGCGGGGGGGCTCGACGAGCAGTACTTC. It yields the protein CASSDITAGGLDEQYF.

V and J are TRBV28 and TRBJ1-2, with D unclear. The length of the CDR3 is 14 residues. Trimming pared 5 bases from V and 5 bases from J, leaving 15 bases between. The V gene's germline CDR1 is MDHEN and CDR2 SYDVKM. In nucleotides, the CDR3 is TGTGCCAGCAGTCCAACTGGTGGAGTTTATGGCTACACCTTC. This codes for CASSPTGGVYGYTF.

The chain employs TRBV5-1 and TRBJ1-2, with D tentatively TRBD1 (5 bases). V was cut by 0 bases and J by 8 bases, with 20 bases left in between. Germline loops: CDR1 SGHRS, CDR2 YFSETQ. This CDR3 region has 16 residues. CDR3 bases: TGCGCCAGCAGCTTGGCTTGGGGTCAGGGAACCGGCGGCTACACCTTC. It translates to CASSLAWGQGTGGYTF.

The CDR3 bases are TGTGCCTGGAGTGTTGGGGGCTCCCAAGAGACCCAGTACTTC. Its protein product is CAWSVGGSQETQYF. V gene TRBV30 combines with J gene TRBJ2-5, with D possibly being TRBD1 (6 bases). V was clipped by 0 bases and J by 1 base, with 9 bases between them. Germline-derived CDR1 and CDR2 are GTSNPN and SVGIG (reference sequence). The CDR3 is made up of 14 amino acids. The whole variable domain, filled in from reference TRBV30 and TRBJ2-5, reads SQTIHQWPATLVQPVGSPLSLECTVEGTSNPNLYWYRQAAGRGLQLLFYSVGIGQISSEVPQNLSASRPQDRQFILSSKKLLLSDSGFYLCAWSVGGSQETQYFGPGTRLLVL.